This T cell receptor beta chain is from a study of OX40 agonist ivuxolimab in advanced cancers. TCRdb's copy holds only in-frame clones and misses some; the assay was immunoSEQ multiplex PCR. The sample comprises roughly 36,000 clones, around three quarters of which are singletons, and about a fifth rests with the top ten. The junction had 3 bases not matched to a gene; V was cut back by 4 bases and J by 6 bases. CDR3 length equals 13 residues. Germline CDR1 reads KGHSH; CDR2 reads LQKENI. This material consisted of CD4+ or CD8+ T cells sorted from blood, taken in a trial of the OX40 agonist ivuxolimab. The J gene is TRBJ1-5, the V gene TRBV18, with 7 positions matching TRBD1. The origin of this receptor is an adult with an advanced solid tumor such as melanoma, head and neck, liver or kidney cancer. The CDR3 region is CASSRGGSQPQHF. The CDR3 DNA sequence: TGTGCCAGCTCACGAGGGGGCTCTCAGCCCCAGCATTTT. The whole variable domain, filled in from reference TRBV18 and TRBJ1-5, reads NAGVMQNPRHLVRRRGQEARLRCSPMKGHSHVYWYRQLPEEGLKFMVYLQKENIIDESGMPKERFSAEFPKEGPSILRIQQVVRGDSAAYFCASSRGGSQPQHFGDGTRLSIL.